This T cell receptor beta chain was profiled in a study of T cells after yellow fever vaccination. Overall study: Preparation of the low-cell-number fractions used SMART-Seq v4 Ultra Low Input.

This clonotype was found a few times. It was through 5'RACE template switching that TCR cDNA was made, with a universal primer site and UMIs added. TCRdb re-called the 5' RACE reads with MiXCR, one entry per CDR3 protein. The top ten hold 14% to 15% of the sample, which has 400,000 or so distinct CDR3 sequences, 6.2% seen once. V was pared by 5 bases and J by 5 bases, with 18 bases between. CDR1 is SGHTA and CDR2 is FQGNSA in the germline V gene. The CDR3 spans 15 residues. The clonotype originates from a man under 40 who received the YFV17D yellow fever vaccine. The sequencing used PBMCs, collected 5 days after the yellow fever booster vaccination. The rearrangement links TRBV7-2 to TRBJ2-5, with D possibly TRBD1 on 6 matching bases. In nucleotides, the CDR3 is TGTGCCAGCAGCATAGGGACAATCGTCCCGGAGACCCAGTACTTC. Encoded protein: CASSIGTIVPETQYF.